The sequence of this TCR beta chain was determined in a study of blood T cell repertoires in COVID-19 (dated by TCRdb to 2018 to 2021). Concerning the study at large: The collaborator samples originated in the United States, Italy and Spain and spanned the acute and convalescent phases of COVID-19. The material from the prospective study consisted of cDNA or gDNA derived from T cells, B-cell-depleted T cells, or PBMCs. Subjects who had been exposed to COVID-19, were actively infected with it, or had recovered from it provided the deeply sampled blood TCRbeta repertoires that made up the dataset. The repertoires were released in a freely available public database intended as a resource for research on the immune response to SARS-CoV-2. Samples were obtained from the ongoing ImmuneRACE study (first 160 participants) and from about 1,300 subjects provided by 6 global collaborators. A de-identified subject ID, COVID-19 status, age in years and sex were almost always included in the sample metadata. Where available, HLA class I and class II types were taken from metadata supplied by the sample provider and were not determined by assay-based typing. Study-wide conclusions, independent of this receptor: Clinical and demographic metadata were provided uncurated, with the amount varying by source and participant.

CDR1 and CDR2 are drawn from the germline V gene: LGHNT, FRNRAP. Measured from the cysteine to the phenylalanine, the CDR3 is 15 residues long. The entry retains the CDR3 DNA only, 45 bases that are in frame from base 1. The junction shows trimming of 7 bases on V and 0 bases on J, and the gene matches do not reach 3 bases of it. Each collaborating institution followed its own protocols to collect whole blood in K2EDTA tubes. For TCRbeta analysis, collaborators shipped samples in one of three forms: frozen whole blood, isolated PBMCs, or DNA extracted from either of those sample types. Concerning this clone: The antigen it binds to is not known. No much larger clone is present one base from it, and per-base qualities are unavailable.

TCRbeta CDR3 regions were amplified from genomic DNA by means of the immunoSEQ Assay, a bias-controlled multiplex PCR. Under the source paper's analysis protocol: The number of nucleated cells in each sample was estimated from the amplification of reference gene primers within the assay. To quantify the absolute abundance of each unique TCRbeta CDR3 rearrangement, sequence reads were collapsed and filtered. For each sample, productive Simpson clonality was calculated as the square root of Simpson's diversity index across productive rearrangements. TCRdb obtained this table from immuneACCESS and retained in-frame rearrangements with V and J assigned. These tables miss some clones; where compared with another copy, unresolved V genes account for less than half of the shortfall, and the remainder is unexplained. V, J and clone size reflect that table, while D and trimming were determined from the DNA. This sample comprises about 250,000 clones, around 83% of them detected only once. Of the sample, nearly 9% falls within the top ten clones.

The TCR was taken from a man older than 75 with acute or convalescent COVID-19. The chain is made from TRBV12-5 and TRBJ2-6, with 7 bases in between that match TRBD1. The sample was peripheral blood. The CDR3 here reads CASAKGASGANVLTF. The DNA sequence is TGTGCTAGTGCTAAGGGGGCCTCTGGGGCCAACGTCCTGACTTTC.